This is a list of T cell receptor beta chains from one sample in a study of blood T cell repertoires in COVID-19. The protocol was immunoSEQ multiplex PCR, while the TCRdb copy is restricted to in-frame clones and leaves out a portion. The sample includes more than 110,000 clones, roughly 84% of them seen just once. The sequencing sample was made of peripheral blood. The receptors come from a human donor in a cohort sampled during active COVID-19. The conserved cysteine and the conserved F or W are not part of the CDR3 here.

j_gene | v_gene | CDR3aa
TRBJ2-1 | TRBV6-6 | ASSYLEDEQF
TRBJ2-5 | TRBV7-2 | ASSLGRAAGGTQY
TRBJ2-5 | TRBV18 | ASSPVQKETQY
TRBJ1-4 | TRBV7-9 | ASSFRLDSNNEKLF
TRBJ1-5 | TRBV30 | ALRGFRSNQPQH
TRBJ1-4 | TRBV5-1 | ASSFGGGTTNEKLF
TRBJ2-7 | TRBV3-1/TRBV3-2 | ASSPLAGYEQY
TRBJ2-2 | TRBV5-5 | ASSLEVTAPGELF
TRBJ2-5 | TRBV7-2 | ASSPPIGQRRAQY
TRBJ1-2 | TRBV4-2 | ASSQADRGLEGYT
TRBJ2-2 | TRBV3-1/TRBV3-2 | ASSHKNTGELF
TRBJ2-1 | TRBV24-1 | ATSEGRGGPYNEQF
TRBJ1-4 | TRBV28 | ASSLIGQGGNEKLF
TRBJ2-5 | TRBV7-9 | ASSLTSGAETQY
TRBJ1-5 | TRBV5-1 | ASSPSGTGGYSNQPQH
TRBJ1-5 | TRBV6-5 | ASRNINQPQH
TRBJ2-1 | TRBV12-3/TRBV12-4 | ASSLGLAGEQF
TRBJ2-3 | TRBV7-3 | ASSATGGEGTDTQY
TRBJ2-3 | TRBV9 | ASSERGSGVPDTQY
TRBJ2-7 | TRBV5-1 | ASSIRDSAYEQY
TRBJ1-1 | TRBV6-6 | ASTGGGGRGTEAF
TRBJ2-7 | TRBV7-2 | ASSLVETSVEQY
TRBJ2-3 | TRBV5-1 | ASSLGPSGGLDTQY
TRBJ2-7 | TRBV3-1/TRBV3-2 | ASSRQGPSYEQY
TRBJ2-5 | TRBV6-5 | ASSTGTGGWETQY
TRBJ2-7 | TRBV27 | ASSPKAPRPGGSYEQY
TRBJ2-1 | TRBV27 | ASSSGHSEQF
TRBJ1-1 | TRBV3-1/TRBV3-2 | ASLPKGAVNTEAF
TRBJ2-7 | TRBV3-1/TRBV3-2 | ASSGRDRASYEQY
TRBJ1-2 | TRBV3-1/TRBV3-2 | ASSLKEGNGYT
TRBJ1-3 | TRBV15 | ATSRDLYRGSGNTIY
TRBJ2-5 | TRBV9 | ASSIGTGGLETQY
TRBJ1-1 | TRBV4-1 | ASSQEGEGGTEAF
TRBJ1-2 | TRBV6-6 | ASSYSKGRDNYGYT
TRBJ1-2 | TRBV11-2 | ASSETDRYGYT
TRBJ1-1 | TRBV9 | ASSVGPSGQAF
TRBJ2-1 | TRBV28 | ASSYLAGGYNEQF
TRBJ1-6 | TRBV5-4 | ASSRQGPNSPLH
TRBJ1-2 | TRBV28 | ASSLREYGYT
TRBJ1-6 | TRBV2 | ASKGANSPLH
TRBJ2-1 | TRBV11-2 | ASSYGLASDEQF
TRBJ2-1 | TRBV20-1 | SARQAWEQF
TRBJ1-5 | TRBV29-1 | ATGSHRYDQPQH
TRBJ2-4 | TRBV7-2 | ASSLGGVDIQY